Each of the 8 T cell receptor beta chains below was sequenced from the same sample in a study of T cell responses to AZD1222 COVID-19 vaccine. The method was immunoSEQ multiplex PCR; TCRdb's version includes in-frame clones alone and lacks a portion of them. The table records around 120,000 clones, approximately 90% of them present only once. The source was peripheral blood, collected on day 0 of AZD1222 vaccination. The receptors shown here come from an adult in good health.

The rearrangement joins TRBV6-5 to TRBJ2-5, with D possibly matching TRBD2 (5 bases). The CDR3 length is 11 residues. Trimming left V 6 bases short and J 5 bases short, with 7 bases between. In germline, CDR1 is MNHEY, CDR2 SVGAGI. CDR3 DNA: TGTGCCAGCAGGAGCGGTGAGACCCAGTACTTC. This codes for CASRSGETQYF.

This chain uses TRBV28 with TRBJ2-1, with TRBD2 matching 10 bases. In germline, CDR1 is MDHEN, CDR2 SYDVKM. J lost 8 bases, V lost 4 bases, and 17 bases had no gene match. The CDR3 contains 18 residues. CDR3 DNA sequence: TGTGCCAGCAGTTCCCCAAAGGACAGCGGGAGGGCCGGTCATGAGCAGTTCTTC. It encodes CASSSPKDSGRAGHEQFF.

The rearrangement uses TRBV7-8 and TRBJ2-7; no firm D call. CDR3 length: 14 amino acids. Germline lookup yields CDR1 SGHVS and CDR2 FQNEAQ. The V gene lost 3 bases and the J gene lost 5 bases, with 14 bases spanning the gap. CDR3 DNA sequence: TGTGCCAGCAGCTTTGGGGTCAGGTGGGACGAGCAGTACTTC. Amino acid sequence: CASSFGVRWDEQYF. The full variable domain, in which reference TRBV7-8 and TRBJ2-7 provide the parts outside the CDR3, is GAGVSQSPRYKVAKRGQDVALRCDPISGHVSLFWYQQALGQGPEFLTYFQNEAQLDKSGLPSDRFFAERPEGSVSTLKIQRTQQEDSAVYLCASSFGVRWDEQYFGPGTRLTVT.

The chain combines TRBV6-5 with TRBJ2-7; 13 positions agree with TRBD2. V lost 4 bases and J lost 3; bases outside the gene matches: 3. Germline CDR1 is MNHEY and CDR2 is SVGAGI. CDR3 length: 15 residues. This CDR3 is CASSSRTSGSYEQYF. In nucleotides, the CDR3 is TGTGCCAGCAGTTCCCGGACTAGCGGGAGCTACGAGCAGTACTTC.

On this clone itself: The same CDR3 can be traced to other DNA sequences in this sample. This chain connects TRBV5-1 to TRBJ2-1; 7 nucleotides align to TRBD2. V dropped 2 bases and J dropped 4; count of bases not matched to a gene: 3. CDR1 and CDR2 (germline): SGHRS, YFSETQ. The CDR3 contains 14 residues. The CDR3 sequence: CASSLSGGYNEQFF. CDR3 DNA: TGCGCCAGCAGCTTATCGGGAGGATACAATGAGCAGTTCTTC.

V and J are TRBV6-5 and TRBJ1-3, with a possible D match to TRBD1 (5 bases). The germline gives CDR1 MNHEY, CDR2 SVGAGI. The length of the CDR3 is 15 residues. With 5 bases removed from V and 3 bases from J, the gap between germline ends came to 14 bases. CDR3 DNA: TGTGCCAGCAGTCAGGGACCGAGCAATGGAAACACCATATATTTT. It is translated as CASSQGPSNGNTIYF.

This clone was seen a single time. The chain is built from TRBV24-1 and TRBJ2-1, with 10 bases identical to TRBD2. The J segment lost 5 bases and the V segment lost 9 bases, leaving 6 bases of the junction unmatched. This CDR3 comprises 14 residues. The germline gives CDR1 KGHDR, CDR2 SFDVKD. The CDR3 loop reads CATDTGTSDNEQFF. The CDR3 DNA reads as TGTGCCACCGATACCGGGACTAGCGACAATGAGCAGTTCTTC.

V is TRBV7-2 and J is TRBJ2-7; D remains unclear. Germline CDR1 reads SGHTA; CDR2 reads FQGNSA. The V end was cut by 6 bases, the J end by 1 base, with 10 bases between. The CDR3 consists of 13 residues. The CDR3 spells CASSPSSSYEQYF. In DNA, the CDR3 is TGTGCCAGCAGTCCCTCGAGTTCCTACGAGCAGTACTTC.